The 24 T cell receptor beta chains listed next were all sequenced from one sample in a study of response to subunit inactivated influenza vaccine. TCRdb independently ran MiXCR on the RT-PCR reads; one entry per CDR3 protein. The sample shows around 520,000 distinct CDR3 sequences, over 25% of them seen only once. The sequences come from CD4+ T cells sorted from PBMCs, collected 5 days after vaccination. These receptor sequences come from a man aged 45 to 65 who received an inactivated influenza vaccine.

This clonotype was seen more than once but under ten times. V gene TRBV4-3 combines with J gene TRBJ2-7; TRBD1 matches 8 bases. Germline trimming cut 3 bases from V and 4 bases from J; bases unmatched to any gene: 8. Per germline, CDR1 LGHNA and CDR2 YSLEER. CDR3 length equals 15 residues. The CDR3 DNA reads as TGCGCCAGCAGCCAGGAGGGACAGGCAAATTACGAGCAGTACTTC. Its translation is CASSQEGQANYEQYF.

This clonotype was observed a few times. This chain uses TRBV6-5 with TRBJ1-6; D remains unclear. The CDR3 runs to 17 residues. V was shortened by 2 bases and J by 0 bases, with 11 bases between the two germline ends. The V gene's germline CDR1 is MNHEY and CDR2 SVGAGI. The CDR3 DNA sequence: TGTGCCAGCAGTTACCGAGGGCCGCTCTCCTATAATTCACCCCTCCACTTT. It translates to CASSYRGPLSYNSPLHF.

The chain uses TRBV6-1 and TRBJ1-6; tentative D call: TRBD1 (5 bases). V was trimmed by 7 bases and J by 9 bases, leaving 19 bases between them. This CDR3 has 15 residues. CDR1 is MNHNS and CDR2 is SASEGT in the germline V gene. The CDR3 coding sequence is TGTGCCAGCAACCCCTCCGGGGCGTGGGGTTCACCCCTCCACTTT. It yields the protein CASNPSGAWGSPLHF.

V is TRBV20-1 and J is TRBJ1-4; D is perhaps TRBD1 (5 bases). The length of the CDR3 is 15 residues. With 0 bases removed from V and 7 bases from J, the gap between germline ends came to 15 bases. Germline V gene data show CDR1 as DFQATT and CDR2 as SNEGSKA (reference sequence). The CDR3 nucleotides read TGCAGTGCTAGAGATCGGGGCGGAGGTGGTGAAAAACTGTTTTTT. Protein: CSARDRGGGGEKLFF.

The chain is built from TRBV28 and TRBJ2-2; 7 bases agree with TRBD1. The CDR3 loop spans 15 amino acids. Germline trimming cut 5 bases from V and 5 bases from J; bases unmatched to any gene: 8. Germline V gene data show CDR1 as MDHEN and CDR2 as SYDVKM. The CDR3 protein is CASSRQGFGTGELFF. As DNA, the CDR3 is TGTGCCAGCAGTCGACAGGGTTTCGGGACCGGGGAGCTGTTTTTT.

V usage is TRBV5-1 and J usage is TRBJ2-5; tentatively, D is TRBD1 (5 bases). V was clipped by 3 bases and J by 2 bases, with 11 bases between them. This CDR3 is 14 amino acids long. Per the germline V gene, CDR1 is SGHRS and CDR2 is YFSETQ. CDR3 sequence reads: CASSWQGGQETQYF. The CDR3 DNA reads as TGCGCCAGCAGCTGGCAGGGCGGACAAGAGACCCAGTACTTC.

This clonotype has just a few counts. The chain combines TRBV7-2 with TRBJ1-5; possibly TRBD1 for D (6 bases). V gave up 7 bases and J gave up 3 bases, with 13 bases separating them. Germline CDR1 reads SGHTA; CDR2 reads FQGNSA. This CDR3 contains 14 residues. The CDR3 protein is CASTQDSLNQPQHF. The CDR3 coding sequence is TGTGCCAGCACCCAGGACAGTCTCAATCAGCCCCAGCATTTT.

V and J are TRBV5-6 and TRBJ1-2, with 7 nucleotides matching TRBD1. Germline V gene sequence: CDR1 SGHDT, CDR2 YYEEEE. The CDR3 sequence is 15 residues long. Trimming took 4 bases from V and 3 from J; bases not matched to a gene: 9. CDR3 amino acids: CASSTDRAWDYGYTF. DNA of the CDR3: TGTGCCAGCAGCACTGACAGGGCGTGGGACTATGGCTACACCTTC.

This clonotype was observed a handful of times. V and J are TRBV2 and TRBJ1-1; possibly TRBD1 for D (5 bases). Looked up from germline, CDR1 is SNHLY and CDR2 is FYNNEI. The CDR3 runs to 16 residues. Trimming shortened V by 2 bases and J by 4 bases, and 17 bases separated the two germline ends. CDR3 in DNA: TGTGCCAGCAGTGAATGGGGGGTCACTCCGGGCACTGAAGCTTTCTTT. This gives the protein CASSEWGVTPGTEAFF. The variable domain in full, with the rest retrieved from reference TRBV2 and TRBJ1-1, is EPEVTQTPSHQVTQMGQEVILRCVPISNHLYFYWYRQILGQKVEFLVSFYNNEISEKSEIFDDQFSVERPDGSNFTLKIRSTKLEDSAMYFCASSEWGVTPGTEAFFGQGTRLTVV.

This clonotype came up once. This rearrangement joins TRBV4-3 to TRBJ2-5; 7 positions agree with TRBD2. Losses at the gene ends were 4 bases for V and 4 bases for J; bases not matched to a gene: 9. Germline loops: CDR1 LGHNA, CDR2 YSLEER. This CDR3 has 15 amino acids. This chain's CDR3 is CASSPFAGARETQYF. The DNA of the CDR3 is TGCGCCAGCAGCCCGTTTGCGGGAGCTCGAGAGACCCAGTACTTC.

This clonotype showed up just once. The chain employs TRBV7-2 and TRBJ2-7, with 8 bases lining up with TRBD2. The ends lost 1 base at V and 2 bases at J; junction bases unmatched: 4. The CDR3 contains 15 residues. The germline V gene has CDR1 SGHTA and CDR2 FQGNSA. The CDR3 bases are TGTGCCAGCAGCTTAGTATGGCGGGGGGCCTACGAGCAGTACTTC. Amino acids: CASSLVWRGAYEQYF. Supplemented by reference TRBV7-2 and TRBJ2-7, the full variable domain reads GAGVSQSPSNKVTEKGKDVELRCDPISGHTALYWYRQSLGQGLEFLIYFQGNSAPDKSGLPSDRFSAERTGGSVSTLTIQRTQQEDSAVYLCASSLVWRGAYEQYFGPGTRLTVT.

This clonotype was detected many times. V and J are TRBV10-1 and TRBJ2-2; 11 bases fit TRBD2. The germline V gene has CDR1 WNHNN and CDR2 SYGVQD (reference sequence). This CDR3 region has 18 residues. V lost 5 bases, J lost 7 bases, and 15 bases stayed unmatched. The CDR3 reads CASSYSVLAGVTIGELFF. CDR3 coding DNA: TGCGCCAGCAGTTACTCCGTACTAGCGGGGGTTACCATCGGGGAGCTGTTTTTT.

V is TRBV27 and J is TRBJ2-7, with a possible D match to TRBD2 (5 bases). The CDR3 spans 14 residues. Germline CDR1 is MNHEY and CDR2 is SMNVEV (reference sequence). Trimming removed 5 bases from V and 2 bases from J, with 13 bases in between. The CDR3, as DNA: TGTGCCAGCAGTCCCCACGGGGTTCCCTACGAGCAGTACTTC. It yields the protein CASSPHGVPYEQYF.

The CDR3 loop reads CASSEPGRQLGGYTF. CDR3 coding DNA: TGTGCCAGCAGCGAACCGGGCCGTCAGTTAGGGGGCTACACCTTC. The V call is TRBV13, the J call TRBJ1-2; D gene unclear. CDR1 is PRHDT, CDR2 FYEKMQ, per germline (reference sequence). This CDR3 contains 15 residues. V shed 5 bases and J shed 8 bases, with 21 bases lying between them.

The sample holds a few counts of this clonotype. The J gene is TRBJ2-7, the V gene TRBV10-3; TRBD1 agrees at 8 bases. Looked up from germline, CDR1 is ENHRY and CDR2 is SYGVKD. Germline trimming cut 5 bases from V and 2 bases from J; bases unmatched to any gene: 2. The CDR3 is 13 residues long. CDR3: CAISKDRAYEQYF. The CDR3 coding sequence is TGTGCCATCAGTAAGGACAGGGCCTACGAGCAGTACTTC.

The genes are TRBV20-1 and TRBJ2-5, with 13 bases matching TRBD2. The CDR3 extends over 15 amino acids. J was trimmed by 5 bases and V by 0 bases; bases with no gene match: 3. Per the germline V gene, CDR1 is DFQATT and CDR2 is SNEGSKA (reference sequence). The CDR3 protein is CSARDGLAGVETQYF. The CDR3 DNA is TGCAGTGCTAGAGACGGACTAGCGGGGGTGGAGACCCAGTACTTC.

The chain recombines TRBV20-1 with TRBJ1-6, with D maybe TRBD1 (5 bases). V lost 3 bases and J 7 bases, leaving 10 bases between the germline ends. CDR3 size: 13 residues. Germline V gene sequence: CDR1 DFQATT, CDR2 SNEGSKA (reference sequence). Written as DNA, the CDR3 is TGCAGTGCTAGCGAAGACAGCAATTCACCCCTCCACTTT. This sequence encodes CSASEDSNSPLHF.

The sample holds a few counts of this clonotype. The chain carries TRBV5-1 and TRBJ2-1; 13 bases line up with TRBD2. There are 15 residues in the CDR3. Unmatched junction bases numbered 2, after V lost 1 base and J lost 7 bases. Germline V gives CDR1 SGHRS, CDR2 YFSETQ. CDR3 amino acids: CASSLLTSGGNEQFF. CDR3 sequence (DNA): TGCGCCAGCAGCTTGTTGACTAGCGGGGGGAATGAGCAGTTCTTC.

In DNA, the CDR3 is TGTGCCAGCTCACCCGGGCGGCTCACCTTAAACATTCAGTACTTC. Translated, it gives CASSPGRLTLNIQYF. The genes are TRBV18 and TRBJ2-4; D uncertain. Germline CDR1 and CDR2: KGHSH and LQKENI. This CDR3 has 15 residues. Trimming cost V 3 bases and J 6 bases, with 15 bases left between them. Complete variable domain (other parts from reference TRBV18 and TRBJ2-4): NAGVMQNPRHLVRRRGQEARLRCSPMKGHSHVYWYRQLPEEGLKFMVYLQKENIIDESGMPKERFSAEFPKEGPSILRIQQVVRGDSAAYFCASSPGRLTLNIQYFGAGTRLSVL.

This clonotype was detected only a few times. CDR3: CASSRGAGGELFF. DNA of the CDR3: TGTGCCAGCTCACGAGGGGCCGGCGGGGAGCTGTTTTTT. The rearrangement links TRBV18 to TRBJ2-2; D is tentatively TRBD1 or TRBD2 (5 bases each). CDR1 is KGHSH, CDR2 LQKENI, per germline. V lost 4 bases and J lost 7, with 10 bases in between. CDR3 length equals 13 residues.

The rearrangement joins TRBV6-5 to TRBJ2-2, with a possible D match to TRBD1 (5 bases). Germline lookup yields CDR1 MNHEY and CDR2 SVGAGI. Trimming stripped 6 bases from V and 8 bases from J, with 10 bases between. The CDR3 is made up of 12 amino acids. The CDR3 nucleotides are TGTGCCAGCAGACGCTCAGGGGGGGAGCTGTTTTTT. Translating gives CASRRSGGELFF.

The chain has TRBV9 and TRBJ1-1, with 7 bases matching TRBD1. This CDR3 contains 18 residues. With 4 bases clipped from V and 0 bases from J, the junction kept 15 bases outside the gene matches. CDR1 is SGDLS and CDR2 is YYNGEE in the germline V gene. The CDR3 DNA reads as TGTGCCAGCAGCCCTCGACGGGACAGCAACCCCTTGAACACTGAAGCTTTCTTT. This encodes CASSPRRDSNPLNTEAFF.

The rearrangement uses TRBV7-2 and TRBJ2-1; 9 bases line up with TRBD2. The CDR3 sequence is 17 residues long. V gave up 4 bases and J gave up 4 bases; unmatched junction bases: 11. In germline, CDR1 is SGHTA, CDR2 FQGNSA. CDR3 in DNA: TGTGCCAGCAGCTATAGACCAAGCGGGGGGCCATACAATGAGCAGTTCTTC. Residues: CASSYRPSGGPYNEQFF.

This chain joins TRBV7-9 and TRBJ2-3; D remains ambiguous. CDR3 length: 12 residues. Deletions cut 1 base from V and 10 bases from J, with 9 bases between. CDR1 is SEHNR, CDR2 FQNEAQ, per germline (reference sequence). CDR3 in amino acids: CASSLESPAQYF. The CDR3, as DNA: TGTGCCAGCAGCTTAGAGTCCCCTGCGCAGTATTTT. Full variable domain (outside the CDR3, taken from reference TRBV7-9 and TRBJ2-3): DTGVSQNPRHKITKRGQNVTFRCDPISEHNRLYWYRQTLGQGPEFLTYFQNEAQLEKSRLLSDRFSAERPKGSFSTLEIQRTEQGDSAMYLCASSLESPAQYFGPGTRLTVL.